Each of the 13 T cell receptor beta chains below was sequenced from the same sample in a study of T cell responses to AZD1222 COVID-19 vaccine. Only in-frame clones appear in the TCRdb table, and some are missing; sequencing was by immunoSEQ multiplex PCR. This repertoire shows under 150,000 clones, approximately 89% found once; its top ten account for around 5.5%. The sample consisted of peripheral blood, taken on day 0 of AZD1222 vaccination. The origin of the receptors is an adult in good health.

V is TRBV27 and J is TRBJ2-7, with 9 bases fitting TRBD1. V trimming: 0 bases; J trimming: 0 bases; junction bases outside the gene matches: 3. The V gene's germline CDR1 is MNHEY and CDR2 SMNVEV (reference sequence). The CDR3 runs 16 residues. CDR3 sequence reads: CASSLSHRGPSYEQYF. CDR3 sequence (DNA): TGTGCCAGCAGTTTATCCCACAGGGGGCCCTCCTACGAGCAGTACTTC.

In this sample, this clone turned up once. The J gene is TRBJ2-3, the V gene TRBV10-3, with D tentatively TRBD2 (5 bases). With 10 bases removed from V and 4 bases from J, the gap between germline ends came to 12 bases. CDR3 length equals 12 residues. Germline CDR1 is ENHRY and CDR2 is SYGVKD. The CDR3 is CATNGVADTQYF. For the CDR3, the DNA is TGTGCCACGAACGGGGTCGCAGATACGCAGTATTTT.

This clone was recorded once. The rearrangement links TRBV18 to TRBJ2-7; D is tentatively TRBD1 or TRBD2 (5 bases each). The germline gives CDR1 KGHSH, CDR2 LQKENI. The CDR3 extends over 13 amino acids. Trimming cost V 2 bases and J 7 bases, with 12 bases left between them. CDR3 loop: CASSPGTLGEQYF. The DNA for the CDR3 is TGTGCCAGCTCACCAGGGACCCTGGGAGAGCAGTACTTC.

The chain recombines TRBV4-1 with TRBJ1-5; TRBD1 is a possible D gene (5 bases). The CDR3 loop spans 14 amino acids. V was trimmed by 7 bases and J by 2 bases, leaving 12 bases between them. CDR1 and CDR2 from the germline V gene are MGHRA and YSYEKL. CDR3 DNA: TGCGCCAGCACCGACAGTGGAGGCAATCAGCCCCAGCATTTT. Residues: CASTDSGGNQPQHF.

The chain has TRBV10-3 and TRBJ1-4; D unresolved. V was pared by 0 bases and J by 8 bases, with 4 bases between. The CDR3 is 12 amino acids. The germline CDR1 and CDR2 sequences are ENHRY and SYGVKD. This chain's CDR3 is CAISESTEKLFF. CDR3 DNA sequence: TGTGCCATCAGTGAGTCCACCGAAAAACTGTTTTTT.

The chain carries TRBV10-3 and TRBJ1-4; 7 positions match TRBD1. The CDR3 extends over 14 amino acids. Per germline, CDR1 ENHRY and CDR2 SYGVKD. Losses at the gene ends were 6 bases for V and 8 bases for J; bases not matched to a gene: 9. The CDR3 DNA is TGTGCCATCAGCTTAGGGACAGAAGGGGAAAAACTGTTTTTT. Its protein product is CAISLGTEGEKLFF.

The chain carries TRBV2 and TRBJ1-5, with a weak D call TRBD1 (6 bases). The CDR3 runs to 13 residues. Between the trimmed V and J ends, which lost 7 bases and 4 bases, there was a span of 11 bases. Looked up from germline, CDR1 is SNHLY and CDR2 is FYNNEI. CDR3 nucleotide sequence: TGTGCCAGCATTCAGGGGATGAATCAGCCCCAGCATTTT. Protein sequence: CASIQGMNQPQHF. Drawing the rest from reference TRBV2 and TRBJ1-5, the complete variable domain is EPEVTQTPSHQVTQMGQEVILRCVPISNHLYFYWYRQILGQKVEFLVSFYNNEISEKSEIFDDQFSVERPDGSNFTLKIRSTKLEDSAMYFCASIQGMNQPQHFGDGTRLSIL.

The rearrangement joins TRBV12-5 to TRBJ1-6; no clear D gene. The CDR3 has 14 amino acids. V lost 6 bases and J 8 bases, leaving 14 bases between the germline ends. Germline CDR1 is LGHNT and CDR2 is FRNRAP. The DNA for the CDR3 is TGTGCTAGTGGCCAGTCAATAGAGGATTCACCCCTCCACTTT. This sequence encodes CASGQSIEDSPLHF. Complete variable domain (other parts from reference TRBV12-5 and TRBJ1-6): DARVTQTPRHKVTEMGQEVTMRCQPILGHNTVFWYRQTMMQGLELLAYFRNRAPLDDSGMPKDRFSAEMPDATLATLKIQPSEPRDSAVYFCASGQSIEDSPLHFGNGTRLTVT.

CDR3 nucleotide sequence: TGTGCCAGCAGTTTAGAGACAGGGGTTAGTGAGCAGTTCTTC. It is translated as CASSLETGVSEQFF. The rearrangement links TRBV27 to TRBJ2-1; 8 nucleotides align to TRBD1. The CDR3 covers 14 residues. Losses at the gene ends were 2 bases for V and 9 bases for J; bases not matched to a gene: 6. Germline values: CDR1 MNHEY, CDR2 SMNVEV (reference sequence).

This clone was observed a few times. This chain connects TRBV7-9 to TRBJ2-7; the D gene is possibly TRBD2 (5 bases). This CDR3 spans 15 amino acids. Germline V gene data show CDR1 as SEHNR and CDR2 as FQNEAQ (reference sequence). V was clipped by 5 bases and J by 2 bases, with 16 bases between them. The CDR3 sequence is CASSPAAGSPYEQYF. The DNA for the CDR3 is TGTGCCAGCAGCCCTGCCGCGGGCAGCCCCTACGAGCAGTACTTC.

The chain combines TRBV7-2 with TRBJ1-2; 11 bases agree with TRBD1. The germline CDR1 and CDR2 sequences are SGHTA and FQGNSA. The junction had 2 bases not matched to a gene; V was cut back by 1 base and J by 4 bases. The CDR3 is made up of 15 amino acids. CDR3 region: CASSLVGTGGYGYTF. CDR3 DNA: TGTGCCAGCAGCTTAGTCGGGACAGGGGGCTATGGCTACACCTTC.

The CDR3, as DNA: TGTGCCAGCAGCTCCCATCCCGGGGGAAACAATCAGCCCCAGCATTTT. Its protein product is CASSSHPGGNNQPQHF. The rearrangement joins TRBV7-8 to TRBJ1-5; possibly TRBD1 for D (5 bases). Trimming stripped 4 bases from V and 3 bases from J, with 16 bases between. Germline V gives CDR1 SGHVS, CDR2 FQNEAQ. There are 16 residues in the CDR3.

The chain links TRBV5-1 to TRBJ1-3; no firm D call. This CDR3 spans 15 amino acids. V was cut by 3 bases and J by 4 bases, with 14 bases left in between. Germline CDR1 and CDR2: SGHRS and YFSETQ. The CDR3 loop reads CASSSQAMGGNTIYF. CDR3 sequence (DNA): TGCGCCAGCAGCTCGCAGGCTATGGGAGGAAACACCATATATTTT.